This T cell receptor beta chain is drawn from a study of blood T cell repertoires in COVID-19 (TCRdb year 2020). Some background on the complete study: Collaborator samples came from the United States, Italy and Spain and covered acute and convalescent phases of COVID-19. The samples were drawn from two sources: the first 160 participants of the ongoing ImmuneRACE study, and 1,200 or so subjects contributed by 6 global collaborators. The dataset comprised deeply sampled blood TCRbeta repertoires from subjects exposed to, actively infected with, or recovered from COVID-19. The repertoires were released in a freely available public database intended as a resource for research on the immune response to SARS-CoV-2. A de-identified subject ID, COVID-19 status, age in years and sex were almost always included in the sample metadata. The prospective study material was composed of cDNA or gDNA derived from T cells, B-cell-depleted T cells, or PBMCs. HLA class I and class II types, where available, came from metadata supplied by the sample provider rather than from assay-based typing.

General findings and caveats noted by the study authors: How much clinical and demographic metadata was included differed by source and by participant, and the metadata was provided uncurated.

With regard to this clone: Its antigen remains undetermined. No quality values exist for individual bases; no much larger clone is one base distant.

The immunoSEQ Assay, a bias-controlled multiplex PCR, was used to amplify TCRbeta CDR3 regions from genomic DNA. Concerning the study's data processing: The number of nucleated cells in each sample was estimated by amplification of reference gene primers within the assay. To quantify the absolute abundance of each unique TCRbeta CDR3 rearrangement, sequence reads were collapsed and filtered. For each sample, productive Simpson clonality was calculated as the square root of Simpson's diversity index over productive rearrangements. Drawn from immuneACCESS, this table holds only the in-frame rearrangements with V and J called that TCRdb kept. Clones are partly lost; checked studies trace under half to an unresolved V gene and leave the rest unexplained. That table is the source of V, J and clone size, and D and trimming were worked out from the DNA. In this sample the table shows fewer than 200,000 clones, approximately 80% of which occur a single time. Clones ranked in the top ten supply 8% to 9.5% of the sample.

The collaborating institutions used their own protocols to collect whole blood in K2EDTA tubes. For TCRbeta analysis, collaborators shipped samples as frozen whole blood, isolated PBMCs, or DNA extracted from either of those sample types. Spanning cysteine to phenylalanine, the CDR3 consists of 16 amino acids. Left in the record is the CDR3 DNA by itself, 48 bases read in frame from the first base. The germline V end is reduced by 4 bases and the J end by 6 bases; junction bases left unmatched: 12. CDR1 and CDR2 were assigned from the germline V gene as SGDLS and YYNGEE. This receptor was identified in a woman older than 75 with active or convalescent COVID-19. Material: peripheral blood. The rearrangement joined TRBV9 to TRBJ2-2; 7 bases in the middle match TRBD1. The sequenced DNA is TGTGCCAGCAGCTCTTACGGGACAGCTAACGCCGGGGAGCTGTTTTTT. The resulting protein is CASSSYGTANAGELFF.